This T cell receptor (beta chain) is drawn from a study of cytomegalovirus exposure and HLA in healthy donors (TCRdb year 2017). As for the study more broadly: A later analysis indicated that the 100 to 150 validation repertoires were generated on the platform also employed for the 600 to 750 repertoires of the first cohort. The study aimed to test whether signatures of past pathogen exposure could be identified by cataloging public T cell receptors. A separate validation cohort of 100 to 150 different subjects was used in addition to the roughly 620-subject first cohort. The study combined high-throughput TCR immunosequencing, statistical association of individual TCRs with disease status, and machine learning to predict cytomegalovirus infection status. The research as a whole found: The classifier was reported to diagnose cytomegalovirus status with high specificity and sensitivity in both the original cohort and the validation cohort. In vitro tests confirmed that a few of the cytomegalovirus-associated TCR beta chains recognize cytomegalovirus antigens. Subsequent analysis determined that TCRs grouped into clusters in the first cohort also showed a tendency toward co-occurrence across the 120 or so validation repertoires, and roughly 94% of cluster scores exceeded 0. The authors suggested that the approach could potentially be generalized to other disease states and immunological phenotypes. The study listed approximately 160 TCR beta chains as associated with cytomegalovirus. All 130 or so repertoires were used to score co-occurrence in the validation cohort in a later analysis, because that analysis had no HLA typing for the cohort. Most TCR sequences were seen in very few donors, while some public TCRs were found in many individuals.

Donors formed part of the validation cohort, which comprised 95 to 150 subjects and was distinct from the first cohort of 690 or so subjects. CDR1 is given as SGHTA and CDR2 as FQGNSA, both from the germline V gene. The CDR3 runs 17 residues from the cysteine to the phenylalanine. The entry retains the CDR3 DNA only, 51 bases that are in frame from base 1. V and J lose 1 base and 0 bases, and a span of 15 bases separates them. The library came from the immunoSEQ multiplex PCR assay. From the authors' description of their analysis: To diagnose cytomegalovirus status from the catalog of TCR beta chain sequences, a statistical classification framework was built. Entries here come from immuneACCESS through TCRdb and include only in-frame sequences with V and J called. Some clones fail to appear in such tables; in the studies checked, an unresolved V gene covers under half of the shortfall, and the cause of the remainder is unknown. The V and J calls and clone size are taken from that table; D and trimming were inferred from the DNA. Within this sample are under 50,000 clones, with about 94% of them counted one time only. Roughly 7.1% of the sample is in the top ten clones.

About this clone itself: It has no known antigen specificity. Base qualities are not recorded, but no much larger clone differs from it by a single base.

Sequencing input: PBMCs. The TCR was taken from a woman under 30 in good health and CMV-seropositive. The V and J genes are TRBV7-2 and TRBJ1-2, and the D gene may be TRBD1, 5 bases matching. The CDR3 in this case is CASSLDPGPPTNYGYTF. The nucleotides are TGTGCCAGCAGCTTAGATCCAGGGCCCCCTACTAACTATGGCTACACCTTC. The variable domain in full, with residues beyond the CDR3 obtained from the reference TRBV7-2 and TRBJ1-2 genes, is GAGVSQSPSNKVTEKGKDVELRCDPISGHTALYWYRQSLGQGLEFLIYFQGNSAPDKSGLPSDRFSAERTGGSVSTLTIQRTQQEDSAVYLCASSLDPGPPTNYGYTFGSGTRLTVV.